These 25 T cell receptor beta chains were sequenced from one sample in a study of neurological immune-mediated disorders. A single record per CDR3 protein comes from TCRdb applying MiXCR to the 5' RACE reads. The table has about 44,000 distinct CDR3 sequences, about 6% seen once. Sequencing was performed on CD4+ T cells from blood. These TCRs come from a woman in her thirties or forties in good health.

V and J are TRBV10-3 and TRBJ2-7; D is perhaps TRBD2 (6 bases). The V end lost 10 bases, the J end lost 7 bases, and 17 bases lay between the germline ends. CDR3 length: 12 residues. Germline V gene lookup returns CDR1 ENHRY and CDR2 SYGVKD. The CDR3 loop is CATSEGESEQYF. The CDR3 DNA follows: TGTGCCACCTCGGAGGGAGAGAGTGAGCAGTACTTC.

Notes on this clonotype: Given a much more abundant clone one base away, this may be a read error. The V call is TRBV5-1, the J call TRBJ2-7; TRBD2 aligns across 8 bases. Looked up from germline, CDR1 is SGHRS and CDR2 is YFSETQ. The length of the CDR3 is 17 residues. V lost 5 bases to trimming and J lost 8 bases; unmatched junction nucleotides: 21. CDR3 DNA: TGCGCCAGCAGACTCACCTTAGGCCGCGGGAGGATGAACAAGCAGTACTTC. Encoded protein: CASRLTLGRGRMNKQYF.

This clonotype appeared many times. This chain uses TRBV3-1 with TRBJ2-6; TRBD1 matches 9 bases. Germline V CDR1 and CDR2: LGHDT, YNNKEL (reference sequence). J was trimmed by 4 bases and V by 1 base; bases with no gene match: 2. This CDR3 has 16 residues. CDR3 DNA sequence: TGTGCCAGCAGCCAAGGGGACAGGGTCGGGGCCAACGTCCTGACTTTC. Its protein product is CASSQGDRVGANVLTF. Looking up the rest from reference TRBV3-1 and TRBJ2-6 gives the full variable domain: DTAVSQTPKYLVTQMGNDKSIKCEQNLGHDTMYWYKQDSKKFLKIMFSYNNKELIINETVPNRFSPKSPDKAHLNLHINSLELGDSAVYFCASSQGDRVGANVLTFGAGSRLTVL.

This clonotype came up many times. The CDR3 loop is CASSELRGSGRETQYF. The CDR3 DNA reads TGTGCCAGCAGTGAACTTCGCGGTAGCGGGAGAGAGACCCAGTACTTC. The V gene is TRBV25-1, the J gene TRBJ2-5; 9 bases agree with TRBD2. The CDR3 length is 16 residues. The V segment lost 2 bases and the J segment 4 bases; nucleotides outside the gene matches: 8. CDR1 is MGHDK and CDR2 is SYGVNS in the germline V gene.

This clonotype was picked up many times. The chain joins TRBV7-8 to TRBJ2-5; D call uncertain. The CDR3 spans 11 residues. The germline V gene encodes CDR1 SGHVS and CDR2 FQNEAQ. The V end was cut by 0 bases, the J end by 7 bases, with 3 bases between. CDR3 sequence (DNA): TGTGCCAGCAGCTTAGCGGGGACCCAGTACTTC. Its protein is CASSLAGTQYF. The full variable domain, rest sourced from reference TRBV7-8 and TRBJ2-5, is GAGVSQSPRYKVAKRGQDVALRCDPISGHVSLFWYQQALGQGPEFLTYFQNEAQLDKSGLPSDRFFAERPEGSVSTLKIQRTQQEDSAVYLCASSLAGTQYFGPGTRLLVL.

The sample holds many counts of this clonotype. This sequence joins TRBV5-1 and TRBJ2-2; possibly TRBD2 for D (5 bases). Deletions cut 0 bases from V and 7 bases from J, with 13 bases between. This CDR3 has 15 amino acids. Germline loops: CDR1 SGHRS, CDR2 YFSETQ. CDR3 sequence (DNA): TGCGCCAGCAGCTTGGATCGACTAAGGAGCGGGGAGCTGTTTTTT. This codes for CASSLDRLRSGELFF.

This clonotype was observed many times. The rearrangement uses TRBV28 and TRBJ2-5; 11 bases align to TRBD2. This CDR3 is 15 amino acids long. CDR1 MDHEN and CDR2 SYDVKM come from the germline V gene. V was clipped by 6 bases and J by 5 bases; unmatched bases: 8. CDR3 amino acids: CASSLSGRAQETQYF. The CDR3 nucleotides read TGTGCCAGCAGCCTTAGCGGGAGGGCCCAGGAGACCCAGTACTTC.

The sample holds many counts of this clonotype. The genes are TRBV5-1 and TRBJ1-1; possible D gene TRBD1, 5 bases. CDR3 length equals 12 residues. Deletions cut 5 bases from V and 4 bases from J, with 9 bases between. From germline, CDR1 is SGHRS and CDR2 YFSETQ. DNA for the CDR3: TGCGCCAGCAGTATGAGGGGCACTGAAGCTTTCTTT. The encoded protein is CASSMRGTEAFF. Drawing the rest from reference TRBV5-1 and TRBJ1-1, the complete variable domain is KAGVTQTPRYLIKTRGQQVTLSCSPISGHRSVSWYQQTPGQGLQFLFEYFSETQRNKGNFPGRFSGRQFSNSRSEMNVSTLELGDSALYLCASSMRGTEAFFGQGTRLTVV.

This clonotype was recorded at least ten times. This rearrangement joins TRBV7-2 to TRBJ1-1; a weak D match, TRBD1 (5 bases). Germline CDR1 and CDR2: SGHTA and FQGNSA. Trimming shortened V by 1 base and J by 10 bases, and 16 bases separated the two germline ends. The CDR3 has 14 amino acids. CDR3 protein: CASSLDGGAGVAFF. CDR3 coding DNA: TGTGCCAGCAGCTTAGATGGGGGTGCAGGAGTAGCTTTCTTT.

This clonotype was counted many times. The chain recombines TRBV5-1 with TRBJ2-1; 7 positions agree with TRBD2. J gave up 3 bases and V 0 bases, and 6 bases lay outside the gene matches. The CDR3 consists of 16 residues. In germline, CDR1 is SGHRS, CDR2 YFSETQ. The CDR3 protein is CASSLGRLADYNEQFF. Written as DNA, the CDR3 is TGCGCCAGCAGCTTGGGCCGGCTAGCGGACTACAATGAGCAGTTCTTC.

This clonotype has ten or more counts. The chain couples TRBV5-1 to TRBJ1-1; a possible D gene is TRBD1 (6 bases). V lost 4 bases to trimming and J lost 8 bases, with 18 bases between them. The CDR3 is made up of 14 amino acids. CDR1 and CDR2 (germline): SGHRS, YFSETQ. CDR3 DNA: TGCGCCAGCAGCCCCAACGACGCTGACAGGGAAGCTTTCTTT. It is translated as CASSPNDADREAFF.

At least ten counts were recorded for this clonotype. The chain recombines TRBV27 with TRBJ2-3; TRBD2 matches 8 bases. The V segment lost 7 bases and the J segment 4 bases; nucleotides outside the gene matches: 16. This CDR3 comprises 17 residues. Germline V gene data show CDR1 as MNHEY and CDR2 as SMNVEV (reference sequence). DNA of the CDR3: TGTGCCAGCAAGCATGGGGGGAATAGCGGGAAGGCAGATACGCAGTATTTT. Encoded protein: CASKHGGNSGKADTQYF.

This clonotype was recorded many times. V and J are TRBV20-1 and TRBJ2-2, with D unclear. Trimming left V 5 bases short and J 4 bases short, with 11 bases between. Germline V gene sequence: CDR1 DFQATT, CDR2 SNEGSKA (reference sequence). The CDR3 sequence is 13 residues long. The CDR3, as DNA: TGCAGTGCTCGAAAGGGCCCCACCGGGGAGCTGTTTTTT. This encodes CSARKGPTGELFF.

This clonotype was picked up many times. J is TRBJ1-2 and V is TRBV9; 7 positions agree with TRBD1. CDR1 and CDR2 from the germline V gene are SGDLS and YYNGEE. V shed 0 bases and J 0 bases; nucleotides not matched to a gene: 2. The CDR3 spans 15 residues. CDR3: CASSVGTGSNYGYTF. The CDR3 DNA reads TGTGCCAGCAGCGTAGGGACAGGATCTAACTATGGCTACACCTTC.

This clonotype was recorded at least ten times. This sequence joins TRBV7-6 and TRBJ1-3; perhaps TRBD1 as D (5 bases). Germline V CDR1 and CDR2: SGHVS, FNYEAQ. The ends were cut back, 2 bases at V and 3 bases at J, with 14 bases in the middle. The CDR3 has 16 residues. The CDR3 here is CASSLSGGGSGNTIYF. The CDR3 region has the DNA TGTGCCAGCAGCTTATCGGGGGGAGGAAGTGGAAACACCATATATTTT.

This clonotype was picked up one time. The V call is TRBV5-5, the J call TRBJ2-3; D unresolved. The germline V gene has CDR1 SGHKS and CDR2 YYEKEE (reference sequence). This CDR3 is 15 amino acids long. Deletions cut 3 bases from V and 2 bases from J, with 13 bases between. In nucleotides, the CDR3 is TGTGCCAGCAGCTCCCCGAGAGACAACACAGATACGCAGTATTTT. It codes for CASSSPRDNTDTQYF.

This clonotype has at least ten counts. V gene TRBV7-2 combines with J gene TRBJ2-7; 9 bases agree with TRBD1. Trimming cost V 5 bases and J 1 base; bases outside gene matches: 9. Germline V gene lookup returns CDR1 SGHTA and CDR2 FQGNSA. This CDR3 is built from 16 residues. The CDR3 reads CASSPPYRGPSYEQYF. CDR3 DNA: TGTGCCAGCAGCCCCCCGTACAGGGGGCCTTCCTACGAGCAGTACTTC.

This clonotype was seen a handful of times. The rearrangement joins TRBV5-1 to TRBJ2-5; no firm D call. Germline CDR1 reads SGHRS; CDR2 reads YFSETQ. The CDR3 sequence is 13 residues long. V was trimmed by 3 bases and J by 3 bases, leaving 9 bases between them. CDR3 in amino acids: CASSSVVEETQYF. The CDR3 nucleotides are TGCGCCAGCAGCTCCGTGGTGGAAGAGACCCAGTACTTC.

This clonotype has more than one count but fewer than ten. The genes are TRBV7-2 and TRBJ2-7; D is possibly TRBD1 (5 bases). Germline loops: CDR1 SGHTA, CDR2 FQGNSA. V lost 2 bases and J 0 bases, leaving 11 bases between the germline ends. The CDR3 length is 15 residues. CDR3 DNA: TGTGCCAGCAGCTTAAGGTTCCAGGGCTCCTACGAGCAGTACTTC. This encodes CASSLRFQGSYEQYF.

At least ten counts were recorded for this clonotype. The CDR3 DNA sequence: TGTGCCAGCAGTGGAGGCGGGACAAATTCACCCCTCCACTTT. The encoded protein is CASSGGGTNSPLHF. V gene TRBV28 combines with J gene TRBJ1-6; TRBD1 might be the D (6 bases). Germline V gene sequence: CDR1 MDHEN, CDR2 SYDVKM. V was pared by 5 bases and J by 7 bases, with 12 bases between. The CDR3 totals 14 residues.

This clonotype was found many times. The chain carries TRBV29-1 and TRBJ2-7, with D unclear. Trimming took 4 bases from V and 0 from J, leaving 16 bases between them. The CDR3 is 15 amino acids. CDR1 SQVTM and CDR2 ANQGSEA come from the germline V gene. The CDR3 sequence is CSVAKAKTSSYEQYF. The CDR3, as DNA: TGCAGCGTTGCTAAAGCGAAAACGAGCTCCTACGAGCAGTACTTC.

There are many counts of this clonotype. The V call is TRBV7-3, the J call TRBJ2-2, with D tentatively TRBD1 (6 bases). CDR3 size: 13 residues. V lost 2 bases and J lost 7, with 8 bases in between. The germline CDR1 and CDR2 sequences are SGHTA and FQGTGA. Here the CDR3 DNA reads TGTGCCAGCAGCTTAGCAGGGGACGGGGAGCTGTTTTTT. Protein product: CASSLAGDGELFF.

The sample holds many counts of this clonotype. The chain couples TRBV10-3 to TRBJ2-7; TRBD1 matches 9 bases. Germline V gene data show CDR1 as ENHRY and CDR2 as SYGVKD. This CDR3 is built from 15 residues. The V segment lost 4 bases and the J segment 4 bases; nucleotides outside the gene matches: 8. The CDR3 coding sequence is TGTGCCATCAGTGGGCTTTGGGACAGGGAATACGAGCAGTACTTC. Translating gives CAISGLWDREYEQYF.

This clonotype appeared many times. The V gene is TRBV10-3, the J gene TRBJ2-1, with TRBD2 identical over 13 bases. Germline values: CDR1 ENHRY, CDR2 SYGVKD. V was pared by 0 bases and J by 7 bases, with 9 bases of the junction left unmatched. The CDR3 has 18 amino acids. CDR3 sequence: CAISESVATSGRLNEQFF. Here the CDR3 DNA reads TGTGCCATCAGTGAGTCCGTGGCGACTAGCGGGAGGTTAAATGAGCAGTTCTTC.

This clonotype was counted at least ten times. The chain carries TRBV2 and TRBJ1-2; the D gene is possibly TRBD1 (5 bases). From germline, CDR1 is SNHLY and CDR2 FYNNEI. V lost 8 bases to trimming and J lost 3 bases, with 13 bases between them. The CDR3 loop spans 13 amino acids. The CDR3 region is CASRDPQDYGYTF. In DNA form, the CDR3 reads TGTGCCAGCCGGGACCCCCAGGACTATGGCTACACCTTC.